This TCR beta chain was identified in a study of patients and donors after allogeneic stem cell transplantation. Deletions cut 4 bases from V and 1 base from J, with 15 bases between. The CDR3 runs to 15 residues. The germline gives CDR1 SGHTS, CDR2 YDEGEE. TCRdb reprocessed the RT-PCR reads with MiXCR, giving one entry per CDR3 protein. This table has 920,000 or so distinct CDR3 sequences, around 17% appearing once. V gene TRBV5-8 combines with J gene TRBJ2-7; TRBD1 is a possible D gene (6 bases). This clonotype was obtained from a human donor who was either an allogeneic HSCT recipient or a stem cell or donor lymphocyte infusion donor (not recorded which). It is not recorded whose cells these are; they may come from a transplant donor. Sequencing was performed on blood, either unsorted or a sorted T cell fraction (not recorded which). CDR3 nucleotide sequence: TGTGCCAGCAGCCCAGGGGCCCTGAGATCCTACGAGCAGTACTTC. Amino acids: CASSPGALRSYEQYF.